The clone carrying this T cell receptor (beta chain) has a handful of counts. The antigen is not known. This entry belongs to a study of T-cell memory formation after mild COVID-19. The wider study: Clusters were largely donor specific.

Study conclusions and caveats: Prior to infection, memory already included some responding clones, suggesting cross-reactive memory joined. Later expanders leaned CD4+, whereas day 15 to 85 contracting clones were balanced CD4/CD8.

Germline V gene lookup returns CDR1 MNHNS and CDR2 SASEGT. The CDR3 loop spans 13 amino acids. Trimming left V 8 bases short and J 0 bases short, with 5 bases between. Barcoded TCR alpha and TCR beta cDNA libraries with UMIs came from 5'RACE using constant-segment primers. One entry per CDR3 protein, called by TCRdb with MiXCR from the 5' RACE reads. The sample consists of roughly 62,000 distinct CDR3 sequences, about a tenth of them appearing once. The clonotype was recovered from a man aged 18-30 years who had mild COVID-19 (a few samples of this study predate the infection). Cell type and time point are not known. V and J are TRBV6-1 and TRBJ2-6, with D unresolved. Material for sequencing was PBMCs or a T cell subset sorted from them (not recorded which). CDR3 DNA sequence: TGTGCCAGCCATCTCTCTGGGGCCAACGTCCTGACTTTC. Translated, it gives CASHLSGANVLTF.